This T cell receptor (beta chain) emerged from a study of graft-versus-host responses after intestinal transplantation. Sequenced by immunoSEQ multiplex PCR; TCRdb stores in-frame clones only, minus some. The top ten clones hold 3% to 4% of a sample with approximately 10,000 clones, approximately 90% of them seen once. V shed 2 bases, J shed 1 base, and the junction held 6 bases outside the gene matches. Germline V gives CDR1 SGHTA, CDR2 FQGTGA. The CDR3 runs to 17 residues. As to time point: postoperative day 105 after intestinal transplantation (dayNNNN = postoperative day). Overall study findings and caveats: Those patients showing graft-donor T cell macrochimerism displayed high graft-versus-host to host-versus-graft clonal ratios in allografts. Early post-transplant HvG declines tracked with peak circulating GvH clone levels. Researchers found GvH clones in recipient marrow, and some showed up first in ileum or blood.

A note on this clone: Its target is not known.

The rearrangement joins TRBV7-3 to TRBJ1-5; 9 bases are a match to TRBD1. Material: PBMCs, obtained 105 days after intestinal transplantation. This receptor was obtained from a human patient who received an intestinal transplant, so some T cells may come from the graft donor. CDR3 nucleotide sequence: TGTGCCAGCAGCTTACCGACAGGGGGTAGAAGCAATCAGCCCCAGCATTTT. The encoded protein is CASSLPTGGRSNQPQHF.